The sample holds a few counts of the clone carrying this T cell receptor beta chain. Its antigen remains unknown. As the template, RNA transcripts were used to amplify TCR beta CDR3 regions. HTBI-primed first-round RT-PCR preceded second-round multiplex PCR. TCRdb analysed the multiplex PCR reads with MiXCR anew, one entry per CDR3 protein. The table shows about 600,000 distinct CDR3 sequences, with approximately 35% occurring only once. Diagnosis relied on clinical symptoms, serum thyroxine, TRAb, thyroid ultrasound and orbital computed tomography. This sample was included in a study of Graves' ophthalmopathy and Graves' hyperthyroidism. CDR1 and CDR2 (germline): DFQATT, SNEGSKA (reference sequence). This CDR3 is 13 amino acids long. V gave up 1 base and J gave up 5 bases, with 11 bases separating them. Study-wide results and limits: Detected in blood as well were most expanded thyroid clonotypes with frequency above 0.001.

Sample: peripheral blood or thyroid tissue (not recorded which). This chain joins TRBV20-1 and TRBJ1-1; D uncertain. The source of this sequence is an adult man with Graves' hyperthyroidism. CDR3 nucleotides: TGCAGTGCTAGAGGTCTGAGCGGGACTGAAGCTTTCTTT. The encoded protein is CSARGLSGTEAFF.